This TCR beta chain derives from a study of PD-1 blockade in classical Hodgkin lymphoma. Study findings and constraints: Why the repertoires differ is still unclear, perhaps disease activity or prior therapy.

Sequencing was performed with immunoSEQ multiplex PCR; in TCRdb, only in-frame clones are kept and a portion is missing. The data hold roughly 70,000 clones, with 93% observed a single time. The table lists this clone with a few counts. Its antigen is as yet unknown. Time point: newly diagnosed, previously untreated cHL patient sample. V lost 1 base to trimming and J lost 11 bases, with 6 bases between them. Germline lookup yields CDR1 SEHNR and CDR2 FQNEAQ (reference sequence). The CDR3 is 12 amino acids. The source is a human donor with classical Hodgkin lymphoma. Sequencing input: peripheral blood mononuclear cells (PBMCs). V usage is TRBV7-9 and J usage is TRBJ1-6; D gene ambiguous. The CDR3 spells CASSLERTPLHF. In nucleotides, the CDR3 is TGTGCCAGCAGCTTAGAACGCACACCCCTCCACTTT.